The following is a T cell receptor (beta chain) sequence with its context. Its antigen is currently unknown. Germline CDR1 SNHLY, CDR2 FYNNEI. Trimming took 5 bases from V and 1 from J, leaving 8 bases between them. The CDR3 spans 13 residues. These data originate in a study of T cell responses to AZD1222 COVID-19 vaccine. Profiled with immunoSEQ multiplex PCR; TCRdb holds only in-frame clones, not every one. The data hold approximately 50,000 clones, with approximately 80% observed a single time. Study conclusions and caveats: Unmutated variant regions are reportedly the target of nearly half of TCRs that are spike-specific. Donors in the cohort were predominantly white British and more often female, and clonal diversity was possibly underestimated.

Second-dose intervals near 4 or 12 weeks were combined. The V call is TRBV2, the J call TRBJ1-1; unclear D gene. This receptor was taken from an adult who received the AZD1222 COVID-19 vaccine. The sample consisted of peripheral blood, taken 28 days after the second AZD1222 dose. The CDR3 bases are TGTGCCAGCAGTCCTGACACGAACACTGAAGCTTTCTTT. This sequence encodes CASSPDTNTEAFF.